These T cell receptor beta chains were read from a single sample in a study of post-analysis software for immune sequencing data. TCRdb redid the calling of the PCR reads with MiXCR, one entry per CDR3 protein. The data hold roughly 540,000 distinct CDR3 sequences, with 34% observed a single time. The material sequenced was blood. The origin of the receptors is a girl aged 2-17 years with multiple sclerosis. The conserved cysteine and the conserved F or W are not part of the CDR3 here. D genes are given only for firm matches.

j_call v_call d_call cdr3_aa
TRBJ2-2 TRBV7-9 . ASSPQRRELF
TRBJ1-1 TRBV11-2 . ASSLTGGGTEAF
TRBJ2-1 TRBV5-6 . ASSLDPPSYNEQF
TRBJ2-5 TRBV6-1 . ASAGVETQY
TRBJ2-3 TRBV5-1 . ASSLSGIEDTQY
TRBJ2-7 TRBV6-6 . ASMKWGNEQY
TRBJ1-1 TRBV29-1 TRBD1 SVAGGAGNTEAF
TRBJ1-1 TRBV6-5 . ASSYLPGTNTEAF
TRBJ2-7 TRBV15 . ATSRDGPSVGDEQY
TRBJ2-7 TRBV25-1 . ASSATAAYEQY
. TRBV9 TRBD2 ASSVVPSGVRGEQY
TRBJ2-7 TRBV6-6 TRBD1 ASSIGTGPTEQY
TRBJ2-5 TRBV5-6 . ASSPRLGRQETQY
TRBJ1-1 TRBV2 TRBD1 ASSGDRDEAF
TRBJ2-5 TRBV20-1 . SADNQETQY
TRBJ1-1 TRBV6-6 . ASRIAVGGQNAEAF
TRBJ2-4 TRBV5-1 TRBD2 ASSLASGEEQY
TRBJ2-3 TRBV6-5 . ASHRGRGDTQY
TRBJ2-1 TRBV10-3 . AISESVRPHEQF
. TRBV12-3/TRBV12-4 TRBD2 AGRSTSGPNEQY
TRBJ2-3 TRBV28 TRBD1 ASSSPGQRY